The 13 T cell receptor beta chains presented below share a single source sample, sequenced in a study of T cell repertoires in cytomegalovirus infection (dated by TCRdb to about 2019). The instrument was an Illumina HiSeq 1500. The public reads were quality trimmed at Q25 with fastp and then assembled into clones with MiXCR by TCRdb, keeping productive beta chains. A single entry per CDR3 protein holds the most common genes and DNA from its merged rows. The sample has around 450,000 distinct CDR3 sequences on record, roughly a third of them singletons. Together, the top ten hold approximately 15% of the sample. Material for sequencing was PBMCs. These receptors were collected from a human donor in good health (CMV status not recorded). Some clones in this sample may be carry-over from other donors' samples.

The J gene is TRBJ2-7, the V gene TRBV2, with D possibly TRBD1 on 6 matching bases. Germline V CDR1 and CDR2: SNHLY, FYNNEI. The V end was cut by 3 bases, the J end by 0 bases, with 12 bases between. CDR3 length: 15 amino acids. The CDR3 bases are TGTGCCAGCAGTGATCAGGACAGTAGCTCCTACGAGCAGTACTTC. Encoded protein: CASSDQDSSSYEQYF.

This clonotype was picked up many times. The CDR3 is CASSIVGNEQFF. As DNA, the CDR3 is TGTGCCAGCAGCATAGTCGGCAATGAGCAGTTCTTC. The genes are TRBV7-6 and TRBJ2-1; no reliable D call. The CDR3 has 12 residues. Germline CDR1 is SGHVS and CDR2 is FNYEAQ. With 5 bases removed from V and 6 bases from J, the gap between germline ends came to 8 bases.

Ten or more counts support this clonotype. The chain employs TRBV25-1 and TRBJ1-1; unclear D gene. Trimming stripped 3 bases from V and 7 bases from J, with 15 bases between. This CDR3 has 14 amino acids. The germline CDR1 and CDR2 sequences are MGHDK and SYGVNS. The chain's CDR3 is CASSDPAPKNEAFF. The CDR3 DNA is TGTGCCAGCAGTGATCCCGCCCCGAAAAATGAAGCTTTCTTT.

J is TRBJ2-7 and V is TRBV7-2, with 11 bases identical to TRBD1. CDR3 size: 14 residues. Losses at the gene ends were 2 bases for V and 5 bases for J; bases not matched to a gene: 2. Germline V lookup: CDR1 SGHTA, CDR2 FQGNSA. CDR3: CASSLKGQGDEQYF. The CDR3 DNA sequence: TGTGCCAGCAGCTTAAAGGGACAGGGGGACGAGCAGTACTTC.

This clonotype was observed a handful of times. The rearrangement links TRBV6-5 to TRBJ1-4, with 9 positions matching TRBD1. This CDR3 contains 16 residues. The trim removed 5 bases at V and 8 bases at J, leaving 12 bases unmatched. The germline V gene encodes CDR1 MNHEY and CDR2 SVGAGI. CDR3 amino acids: CASSPRRRDRAEKLFF. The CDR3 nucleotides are TGTGCCAGCAGTCCCCGGCGGAGGGACAGGGCGGAAAAACTGTTTTTT.

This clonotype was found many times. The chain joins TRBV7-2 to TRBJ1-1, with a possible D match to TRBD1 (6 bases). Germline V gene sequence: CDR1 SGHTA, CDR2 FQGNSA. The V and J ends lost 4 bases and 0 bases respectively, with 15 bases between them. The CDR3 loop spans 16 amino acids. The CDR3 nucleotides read TGTGCCAGCAGCTCGGGGGGCGTTAACATGAACACTGAAGCTTTCTTT. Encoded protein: CASSSGGVNMNTEAFF.

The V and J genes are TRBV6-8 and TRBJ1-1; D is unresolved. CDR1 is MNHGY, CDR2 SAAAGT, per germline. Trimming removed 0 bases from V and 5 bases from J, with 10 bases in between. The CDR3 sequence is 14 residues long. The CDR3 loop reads CASSYSIMDTEAFF. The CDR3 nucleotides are TGTGCCAGCAGTTACTCGATCATGGATACTGAAGCTTTCTTT.

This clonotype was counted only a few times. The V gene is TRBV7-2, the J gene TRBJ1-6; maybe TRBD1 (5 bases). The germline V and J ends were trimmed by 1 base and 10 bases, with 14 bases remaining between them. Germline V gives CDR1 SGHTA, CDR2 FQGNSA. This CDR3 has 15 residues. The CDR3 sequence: CASSLGGRVGSPLHF. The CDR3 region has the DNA TGTGCCAGCAGCTTAGGTGGCAGGGTAGGATCACCCCTCCACTTT.

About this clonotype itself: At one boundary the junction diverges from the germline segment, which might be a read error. CDR3 sequence reads: CAIQGTGGRTEKYF. In nucleotides, the CDR3 is TGTGCCATTCAGGGGACAGGGGGGCGAACCGAGAAGTACTTC. This chain uses TRBV10-3 with TRBJ2-7; TRBD1 aligns across 11 bases. Germline V gene lookup returns CDR1 ENHRY and CDR2 SYGVKD. The CDR3 sequence is 14 residues long.

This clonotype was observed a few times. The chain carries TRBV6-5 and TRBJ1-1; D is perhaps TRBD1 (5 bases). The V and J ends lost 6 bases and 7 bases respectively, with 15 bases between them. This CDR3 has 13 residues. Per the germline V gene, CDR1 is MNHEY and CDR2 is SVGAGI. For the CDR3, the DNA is TGTGCCAGCAGAATAGGTATGGGGGGTGAAGCTTTCTTT. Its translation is CASRIGMGGEAFF.

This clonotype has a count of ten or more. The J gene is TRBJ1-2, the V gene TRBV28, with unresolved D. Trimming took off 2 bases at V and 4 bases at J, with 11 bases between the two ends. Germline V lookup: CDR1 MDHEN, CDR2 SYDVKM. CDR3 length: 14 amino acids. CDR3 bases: TGTGCCAGCAGTTTAGTCGCAGGATCCTATGGCTACACCTTC. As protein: CASSLVAGSYGYTF.

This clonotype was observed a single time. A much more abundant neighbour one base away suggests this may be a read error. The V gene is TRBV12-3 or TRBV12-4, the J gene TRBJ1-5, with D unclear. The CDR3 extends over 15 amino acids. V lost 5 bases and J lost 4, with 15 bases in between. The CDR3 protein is CASSTRPGQNQPQHF. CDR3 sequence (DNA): TGTGCCAGCAGTACACGACCGGGCCAGAATCAGCCCCAGCATTTT.

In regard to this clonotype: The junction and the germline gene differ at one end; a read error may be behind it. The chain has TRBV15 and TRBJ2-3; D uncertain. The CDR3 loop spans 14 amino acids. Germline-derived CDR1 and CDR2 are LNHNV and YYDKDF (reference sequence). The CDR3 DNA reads TGTGCCACCATCAGAGAGCTTGAGTCGGATACGCAGTATTTT. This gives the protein CATIRELESDTQYF.